Detailed here is one TCR beta chain. The antigen is not known. A read error may account for a junction end that differs from germline. This specimen belongs to a study of T cells after yellow fever vaccination. TCRdb independently ran MiXCR on the 5' RACE reads; one entry per CDR3 protein. Among fewer than 400,000 distinct CDR3 sequences listed, approximately 6% were seen once. The study's findings and limits: A minor fraction of clonotypes spanned both CD4 and CD8 compartments.

Germline V gives CDR1 SGHKS, CDR2 YYEKEE (reference sequence). The CDR3 is made up of 14 amino acids. Source: PBMCs, taken 5 days after the yellow fever booster vaccination. This chain uses TRBV5-5 with TRBJ2-7; D is unclear. The sequence was collected from a man under 40 who received the YFV17D yellow fever vaccine. CDR3 loop: CAISPGAQNYEQYF. In DNA form, the CDR3 reads TGTGCCATCAGCCCCGGAGCCCAAAACTACGAGCAGTACTTC.